The 26 T cell receptor beta chains below were found in one sample sequenced in a study of OX40 agonist ivuxolimab in advanced cancers. Sequencing was performed with immunoSEQ multiplex PCR; in TCRdb, only in-frame clones are kept and a portion is missing. The data contain some 100,000 clones, 75% to 95% of them singletons. Sequences were derived from CD4+ or CD8+ T cells sorted from blood, sampled in a trial of the OX40 agonist ivuxolimab. Receptors were obtained from an adult with an advanced solid tumor such as melanoma, head and neck, liver or kidney cancer.

This sequence joins TRBV20-1 and TRBJ2-7; no definite D call. CDR3 length: 10 amino acids. CDR1 DFQATT and CDR2 SNEGSKA come from the germline V gene (reference sequence). The V gene lost 6 bases and the J gene lost 6 bases, with 9 bases spanning the gap. CDR3 amino acids: CSALRSEQYF. The CDR3 DNA sequence: TGCAGTGCCCTAAGGAGCGAGCAGTACTTC.

The table lists this clone with a few counts. The chain combines TRBV5-6 with TRBJ1-1; 7 bases are shared with TRBD1. The trim removed 7 bases at V and 1 base at J, leaving 4 bases unmatched. This CDR3 has 13 residues. Germline V gene sequence: CDR1 SGHDT, CDR2 YYEEEE. CDR3 sequence (DNA): TGTGCCAGCCGTTACAGGGGGAACACTGAAGCTTTCTTT. Its protein product is CASRYRGNTEAFF.

This chain joins TRBV28 and TRBJ1-4; TRBD1 agrees at 8 bases. The CDR3 totals 15 residues. V lost 1 base and J lost 3; bases outside the gene matches: 1. Germline V gene data show CDR1 as MDHEN and CDR2 as SYDVKM. The CDR3 loop reads CASSLLTGANEKLFF. DNA of the CDR3: TGTGCCAGCAGTTTATTGACAGGGGCTAATGAAAAACTGTTTTTT.

The chain employs TRBV7-9 and TRBJ2-7, with D possibly TRBD2 on 7 matching bases. The CDR3 totals 13 residues. Germline V gene sequence: CDR1 SEHNR, CDR2 FQNEAQ (reference sequence). CDR3 protein: CAAGAGRVGEQYF. CDR3 nucleotide sequence: TGTGCGGCGGGGGCGGGACGGGTTGGCGAGCAGTACTTC.

V is TRBV29-1 and J is TRBJ1-4, with D perhaps TRBD1 (5 bases). The CDR3 consists of 15 residues. V lost 6 bases and J lost 0, with 14 bases in between. Germline V lookup: CDR1 SQVTM, CDR2 ANQGSEA. The CDR3 loop is CSVARDGATNEKLFF. In DNA form, the CDR3 reads TGCAGCGTCGCAAGGGACGGAGCAACTAATGAAAAACTGTTTTTT.

The chain has TRBV5-1 and TRBJ1-2; TRBD1 aligns across 7 bases. This CDR3 contains 14 residues. From germline, CDR1 is SGHRS and CDR2 YFSETQ. V was pared by 2 bases and J by 6 bases, with 7 bases of the junction left unmatched. CDR3 in amino acids: CASSFGGGADGYTF. The CDR3 DNA is TGCGCCAGCAGCTTTGGAGGGGGCGCAGATGGCTACACCTTC. The variable domain in full, with the rest retrieved from reference TRBV5-1 and TRBJ1-2, is KAGVTQTPRYLIKTRGQQVTLSCSPISGHRSVSWYQQTPGQGLQFLFEYFSETQRNKGNFPGRFSGRQFSNSRSEMNVSTLELGDSALYLCASSFGGGADGYTFGSGTRLTVV.

The rearrangement uses TRBV7-9 and TRBJ1-2; D call uncertain. The germline V and J ends were trimmed by 0 bases and 8 bases, with 10 bases remaining between them. The CDR3 has 13 amino acids. CDR1 is SEHNR and CDR2 is FQNEAQ in the germline V gene (reference sequence). The CDR3 DNA is TGTGCCAGCAGCTTAGCAGGCCCCCTCGGCTACACCTTC. Protein sequence: CASSLAGPLGYTF.

The V gene is TRBV18, the J gene TRBJ2-1; D possibly uses TRBD1 or TRBD2 (5 bases each). CDR1 and CDR2 (germline): KGHSH, LQKENI. V was clipped by 5 bases and J by 5 bases, with 13 bases between them. The CDR3 runs to 14 residues. For the CDR3, the DNA is TGTGCCAGCTCATCTTACTCGGGACACAATGAGCAGTTCTTC. This sequence encodes CASSSYSGHNEQFF.

This clone appeared a single time. The chain joins TRBV6-5 to TRBJ2-1; TRBD2 matches 7 bases. Germline loops: CDR1 MNHEY, CDR2 SVGAGI. The CDR3 runs 15 residues. V shed 6 bases, J shed 9 bases, and the junction held 14 bases outside the gene matches. CDR3 sequence: CASSPTGGRRTEQFF. As DNA, the CDR3 is TGTGCCAGCAGCCCGACGGGGGGTCGGAGGACTGAGCAGTTCTTC.

The V and J genes are TRBV13 and TRBJ2-2, with TRBD2 identical over 9 bases. J lost 8 bases, V lost 6 bases, and 13 bases had no gene match. The germline V gene has CDR1 PRHDT and CDR2 FYEKMQ (reference sequence). The CDR3 loop spans 16 amino acids. CDR3 in amino acids: CASSHFSISGRGELFF. In DNA, the CDR3 is TGTGCCAGCAGTCACTTCTCGATTAGCGGGAGAGGGGAGCTGTTTTTT.

This clone was observed a handful of times. The gene calls are TRBV28 and TRBJ2-7, with D uncertain. Deletions cut 10 bases from V and 1 base from J, with 26 bases between. The CDR3 consists of 17 residues. CDR1 and CDR2 (germline): MDHEN, SYDVKM. Here the CDR3 reads CATYSTTSRPGSYEQYF. CDR3 nucleotide sequence: TGTGCCACCTACTCTACCACGTCGAGGCCCGGGTCCTACGAGCAGTACTTC.

This chain uses TRBV11-1 with TRBJ2-6, with D unresolved. Per germline, CDR1 SGHAT and CDR2 FQDESV (reference sequence). V lost 2 bases and J lost 2, with 7 bases in between. The CDR3 is made up of 15 amino acids. CDR3 coding DNA: TGTGCCAGCAGCTTATTGGTTACTGGGGCCAACGTCCTGACTTTC. Translation gives CASSLLVTGANVLTF.

J is TRBJ2-1 and V is TRBV2, with 10 bases that match TRBD2. From germline, CDR1 is SNHLY and CDR2 FYNNEI. The V and J ends lost 4 bases and 9 bases, in that order; junction bases with no gene match: 12. The CDR3 consists of 16 residues. CDR3 residues: CASSGGLAGEFSEQFF. Written as DNA, the CDR3 is TGTGCCAGCAGTGGGGGTCTAGCGGGAGAGTTCAGTGAGCAGTTCTTC.

This clone was found a few times. The rearrangement uses TRBV20-1 and TRBJ1-1; D not certain. CDR1 is DFQATT, CDR2 SNEGSKA, per germline (reference sequence). There are 11 residues in the CDR3. With 4 bases removed from V and 0 bases from J, the gap between germline ends came to 3 bases. The DNA of the CDR3 is TGCAGTGCTAAGGTGAACACTGAAGCTTTCTTT. Translated, it gives CSAKVNTEAFF.

In DNA form, the CDR3 reads TGCGCCAGCAGCCAGGACCGCAGGAGTAATGAGCAGTTCTTC. Translation: CASSQDRRSNEQFF. The V gene is TRBV4-3, the J gene TRBJ2-1; D call uncertain. The V end lost 3 bases, the J end lost 7 bases, and 13 bases lay between the germline ends. CDR1 is LGHNA and CDR2 is YSLEER in the germline V gene. This CDR3 is 14 amino acids long.

J is TRBJ2-1 and V is TRBV18; TRBD1 is a possible D gene (6 bases). Germline V lookup: CDR1 KGHSH, CDR2 LQKENI. CDR3 length: 15 residues. The ends were cut back, 4 bases at V and 8 bases at J, with 18 bases in the middle. The chain's CDR3 is CASSQVGAQEDEQFF. In DNA, the CDR3 is TGTGCCAGCTCACAAGTGGGGGCCCAAGAAGATGAGCAGTTCTTC.

This chain links TRBV7-8 with TRBJ1-1; the D is unclear. The V gene's germline CDR1 is SGHVS and CDR2 FQNEAQ. The CDR3 totals 16 residues. Trimming pared 2 bases from V and 1 base from J, leaving 14 bases between. CDR3 sequence reads: CASSLPTSPKNTEAFF. The CDR3 DNA reads TGTGCCAGCAGCTTACCAACGTCCCCTAAGAACACTGAAGCTTTCTTT.

The rearrangement joins TRBV9 to TRBJ2-3, with 11 positions matching TRBD2. Germline CDR1 SGDLS, CDR2 YYNGEE. V gave up 3 bases and J gave up 2 bases; unmatched junction bases: 5. The CDR3 extends over 16 amino acids. CDR3 DNA sequence: TGTGCCAGCAGCGGGCTGGGACTAGCGGTCACAGATACGCAGTATTTT. Its protein is CASSGLGLAVTDTQYF.

This chain uses TRBV28 with TRBJ2-7; TRBD2 agrees at 10 bases. J was trimmed by 6 bases and V by 6 bases; bases with no gene match: 11. This CDR3 region has 15 residues. Germline V CDR1 and CDR2: MDHEN, SYDVKM. The CDR3 spells CASRIALAGVGEQYF. CDR3 in DNA: TGTGCCAGCAGGATCGCCCTAGCGGGAGTTGGCGAGCAGTACTTC.

This chain uses TRBV7-2 with TRBJ2-3; 10 bases line up with TRBD2. The V gene's germline CDR1 is SGHTA and CDR2 FQGNSA. V was clipped by 7 bases and J by 4 bases; unmatched bases: 11. The CDR3 is 16 residues long. The CDR3 region has the DNA TGTGCCAGCACTCTAGCGGGAGTAGGGGTGTCAGATACGCAGTATTTT. It codes for CASTLAGVGVSDTQYF.

This chain links TRBV6-1 with TRBJ1-5; D is undetermined. The CDR3 is 15 residues long. Trimming removed 1 base at V and 0 bases at J, with 7 bases between. Germline V CDR1 and CDR2: MNHNS, SASEGT. CDR3 coding DNA: TGTGCCAGCAGTGAAGGGGCAGTTAGCAATCAGCCCCAGCATTTT. Protein: CASSEGAVSNQPQHF.

This chain connects TRBV5-1 to TRBJ1-3, with a weak D call TRBD1 (6 bases). CDR3 size: 14 residues. Between the trimmed V and J ends, which lost 5 bases and 4 bases, there was a span of 13 bases. Per germline, CDR1 SGHRS and CDR2 YFSETQ. CDR3 sequence reads: CASRAQGSGNTIYF. CDR3 sequence (DNA): TGCGCCAGCAGGGCTCAGGGGTCAGGAAACACCATATATTTT.

The chain is built from TRBV18 and TRBJ2-5; the D is unclear. The DNA end favors TRBJ2-7, so the J call may be wrong. The V gene's germline CDR1 is KGHSH and CDR2 LQKENI. The CDR3 loop spans 13 amino acids. The CDR3 DNA reads TGTGCCAGCTCACCAGGCAGCTCCTACGAGCAGTACTTC. The encoded protein is CASSPGSSYEQYF.

The CDR3 DNA reads TGTGCCAGCAGCTTGGCCACCCGGGGAGGAGAGACCCAGTACTTC. Translation gives CASSLATRGGETQYF. V is TRBV5-4 and J is TRBJ2-5, with D maybe TRBD2 (6 bases). Looked up from germline, CDR1 is SGHNT and CDR2 is YYREEE (reference sequence). V lost 0 bases and J lost 4, with 13 bases in between. CDR3 length: 15 residues.

DNA of the CDR3: TGTGCCAGCAGTGAAGTGGACAGGGGCCGGGGGGCGCAGTATTTT. Its protein product is CASSEVDRGRGAQYF. The rearrangement uses TRBV6-1 and TRBJ2-3; TRBD1 matches at 9 bases. CDR1 and CDR2 (germline): MNHNS, SASEGT. J lost 10 bases, V lost 1 base, and 9 bases had no gene match. This CDR3 contains 15 residues.

This chain uses TRBV18 with TRBJ2-1, with 9 bases identical to TRBD2. Germline CDR1 is KGHSH and CDR2 is LQKENI. The trim removed 2 bases at V and 6 bases at J, leaving 8 bases unmatched. This CDR3 region has 16 residues. DNA of the CDR3: TGTGCCAGCTCACCAGGGGCTAGCGGGATTCTCAATGAGCAGTTCTTC. It codes for CASSPGASGILNEQFF.